A selection of T cell receptor beta chains follows, all from one sample in a study of blood T cell repertoires in COVID-19. TCRdb keeps only in-frame clones here, not all; method: immunoSEQ multiplex PCR. The table has over 300,000 clones, roughly nine tenths seen once; the top ten hold 1% to 1.5%. The sample comprised peripheral blood. These receptors were taken from a man in his forties with acute or convalescent COVID-19. The CDR3 runs from the conserved cysteine through the conserved F or W. D genes are given only for firm matches. Rows give clone size only sometimes, using once, few, many, or a class for an expanded clone.

V	D	J	size	DNA	CDR3
TRBV10-3	-	TRBJ1-6	-	TGTGCCATCAGTGAACGGGATAATTCACCCCTCCACTTT	CAISERDNSPLHF
TRBV29-1	TRBD2	TRBJ2-7	-	TGCAGCGCAACTAGCGTATCCTACGAGCAGTACTTC	CSATSVSYEQYF
TRBV10-1	TRBD2	TRBJ2-3	-	TGCGCCAGCAGTGAGTCTAGCGGGAGAAGGTCAGATACGCAGTATTTT	CASSESSGRRSDTQYF
TRBV6-6	-	TRBJ1-5	once	TGTGCCAGCAGTTACTCACAGGACGGACGGCAGCCCCAGCATTTT	CASSYSQDGRQPQHF
TRBV6-5	TRBD2	TRBJ2-2	once	TGTGCCAGCAGTTGGGGACTAGCAACCGGGGAGCTGTTTTTT	CASSWGLATGELFF
TRBV5-8	-	TRBJ1-1	-	TGTGCCAGCAGCTTCACTCAGGGGCTTAGGAACACTGAAGCTTTCTTT	CASSFTQGLRNTEAFF
TRBV5-8	TRBD1	TRBJ1-3	-	TGTGCCAGCAGCTTGGAACAGGGGGTTGGAAACACCATATATTTT	CASSLEQGVGNTIYF
TRBV7-2	TRBD1	TRBJ1-2	-	TGTGCCAGCAGCCCCGTGGCGGGACAGGGGTTGAATGGCTACACCTTC	CASSPVAGQGLNGYTF
TRBV11-2	-	TRBJ1-1	few	TGTGCCAGCAGCTTACGTACAGGGTCAAACACTGAAGCTTTCTTT	CASSLRTGSNTEAFF
TRBV10-3	-	TRBJ2-3	-	TGTGCCATCAGTGAGGGTCCGGGTCCAATCACAGATACGCAGTATTTT	CAISEGPGPITDTQYF
TRBV4-1	TRBD1	TRBJ2-2	-	TGCGCCAGCAGCTTGGGACAGGGGAAGTCGGGCCCCGGGGAGCTGTTTTTT	CASSLGQGKSGPGELFF
TRBV28	-	TRBJ2-7	-	TGTGCCAGCAGTTTCAGGGGCAGGGAGGGCGAGCAGTACTTC	CASSFRGREGEQYF
TRBV6-4	TRBD1	TRBJ1-6	-	TGTGCCGGCAGTGATGAACAGGGGAGTTCACCCCTCCACTTT	CAGSDEQGSSPLHF
TRBV28	-	TRBJ2-7	-	TGTGCCAGCAGTTTTTCAGGGATGGTATCCTACGAGCAGTACTTC	CASSFSGMVSYEQYF
TRBV20-1	-	TRBJ1-2	-	TGCAGTGCCCCGGACACTCCCGGCTACACCTTC	CSAPDTPGYTF
TRBV13	TRBD1	TRBJ1-1	few	TGTGCCAGCAGCTTAGTCCAACTCCGGGACAGGGGGAACACTGAAGCTTTCTTT	CASSLVQLRDRGNTEAFF
TRBV7-6	TRBD1	TRBJ2-1	-	TGTGCCAGCAGCTTAAACAGGGGGTGGAATGAGCAGTTCTTC	CASSLNRGWNEQFF
TRBV12-3/TRBV12-4	-	TRBJ1-5	-	TGTGCCAGCAGTTTAACCGGGTACCAGCCCCAGCATTTT	CASSLTGYQPQHF
TRBV15	TRBD2	TRBJ2-3	-	TGTGCCACCAGCGGACTAGCGGGCCCAGATACGCAGTATTTT	CATSGLAGPDTQYF